The 22 T cell receptor beta chains in this list originate from one sample, sequenced in a study of blood T cell repertoires in COVID-19. Profiling relied on immunoSEQ multiplex PCR, and the TCRdb table lists in-frame clones only, not all of them. The data show roughly 260,000 clones, approximately 85% seen once. Sequenced sample: PBMCs or T cells enriched from blood (not recorded which). Receptor source: a woman in her forties or fifties who had recovered from COVID-19.

V gene TRBV18 combines with J gene TRBJ1-3; D is unresolved. Trimming shortened V by 2 bases and J by 0 bases, and 17 bases separated the two germline ends. The CDR3 runs 18 residues. Germline CDR1 KGHSH, CDR2 LQKENI. The CDR3 sequence is CASSPSLGSTNSGNTIYF. Written as DNA, the CDR3 is TGTGCCAGCTCACCATCGTTAGGTTCGACAAACTCTGGAAACACCATATATTTT.

The rearrangement links TRBV19 to TRBJ2-3; D remains unclear. The V end lost 3 bases, the J end lost 2 bases, and 3 bases lay between the germline ends. This CDR3 has 12 amino acids. Germline-derived CDR1 and CDR2 are LNHDA and SQIVND (reference sequence). CDR3 sequence: CASSINTDTQYF. The CDR3 DNA reads TGTGCCAGTAGTATCAACACAGATACGCAGTATTTT.

The V and J genes are TRBV7-6 and TRBJ1-2; no firm D call. This CDR3 spans 16 amino acids. V was clipped by 0 bases and J by 2 bases, with 13 bases between them. Germline CDR1 reads SGHVS; CDR2 reads FNYEAQ. CDR3 protein: CASSLAPQKCNYGYTF. For the CDR3, the DNA is TGTGCCAGCAGCTTAGCGCCCCAGAAGTGCAACTATGGCTACACCTTC.

The J gene is TRBJ2-7, the V gene TRBV7-2; TRBD2 agrees at 12 bases. The CDR3 is 16 residues long. The ends lost 5 bases at V and 11 bases at J; junction bases unmatched: 16. Looked up from germline, CDR1 is SGHTA and CDR2 is FQGNSA. Here the CDR3 reads CASSPRTSGDQVLEYF. DNA for the CDR3: TGTGCCAGCAGCCCGCGGACTAGCGGGGATCAGGTTCTAGAGTACTTC.

The chain has TRBV29-1 and TRBJ2-2; weak D call: TRBD2 (7 bases). CDR3 length: 13 amino acids. Trimming stripped 7 bases from V and 5 bases from J, with 14 bases between. Germline V gene sequence: CDR1 SQVTM, CDR2 ANQGSEA. This CDR3 is CSAARGGTGELFF. In DNA, the CDR3 is TGCAGCGCTGCCAGGGGAGGGACCGGGGAGCTGTTTTTT.

Written as DNA, the CDR3 is TGTGCCAGCAGTGGGACAGGGAAGACTGAAGCTTTCTTT. Translation gives CASSGTGKTEAFF. V is TRBV11-3 and J is TRBJ1-1, with 9 positions matching TRBD1. The CDR3 is made up of 13 amino acids. The V gene's germline CDR1 is SGHNT and CDR2 YENEEA. V shed 6 bases, J shed 5 bases, and the junction held 4 bases outside the gene matches.

The chain recombines TRBV7-8 with TRBJ2-1; 9 nucleotides line up with TRBD2. J gave up 10 bases and V 3 bases, and 10 bases lay outside the gene matches. This CDR3 spans 15 amino acids. CDR1 SGHVS and CDR2 FQNEAQ come from the germline V gene. CDR3 in DNA: TGTGCCAGCAGCTTGGTGGATTTAGCGGGAGCGGAGCAGTTCTTC. This translates into CASSLVDLAGAEQFF.

V and J are TRBV7-9 and TRBJ2-4; the D is unclear. Trimming stripped 0 bases from V and 1 base from J, with 10 bases between. This CDR3 region has 16 residues. Germline V gene sequence: CDR1 SEHNR, CDR2 FQNEAQ (reference sequence). The CDR3 spells CASSLADSRAKNIQYF. Here the CDR3 DNA reads TGTGCCAGCAGCTTAGCAGACTCACGGGCCAAAAACATTCAGTACTTC.

Here the CDR3 DNA reads TGTGCCTGGACCGGACAGAGCTCTTCCTCCTCTGGAAACACCATATATTTT. Encoded protein: CAWTGQSSSSSGNTIYF. The V call is TRBV30, the J call TRBJ1-3; maybe TRBD1 (6 bases). The CDR3 sequence is 17 residues long. Looked up from germline, CDR1 is GTSNPN and CDR2 is SVGIG (reference sequence). Trimming took off 4 bases at V and 0 bases at J, with 19 bases between the two ends.

This clone has only one observation. This chain uses TRBV29-1 with TRBJ1-1, with 9 bases fitting TRBD1. V dropped 4 bases and J dropped 4; count of bases not matched to a gene: 4. Germline V gene lookup returns CDR1 SQVTM and CDR2 ANQGSEA. This CDR3 spans 13 amino acids. This CDR3 is CSVATGGTTEAFF. Here the CDR3 DNA reads TGCAGCGTTGCGACAGGGGGGACCACTGAAGCTTTCTTT.

The chain recombines TRBV5-4 with TRBJ2-1; tentatively, D is TRBD1 (6 bases). V gave up 0 bases and J gave up 3 bases, with 10 bases separating them. The CDR3 spans 15 residues. Germline loops: CDR1 SGHNT, CDR2 YYREEE (reference sequence). CDR3 DNA sequence: TGTGCCAGCAGCTTGGACAGGGAGTACTACAATGAGCAGTTCTTC. Translated: CASSLDREYYNEQFF.

This clone has just a few counts. The chain uses TRBV28 and TRBJ1-1; weak D call: TRBD1 (6 bases). V was cut by 4 bases and J by 4 bases, with 13 bases left in between. The CDR3 loop spans 14 amino acids. Germline V gives CDR1 MDHEN, CDR2 SYDVKM. For the CDR3, the DNA is TGTGCCAGCAGTTACCGAACAGGGTTCACTGAAGCTTTCTTT. Protein sequence: CASSYRTGFTEAFF.

The chain uses TRBV25-1 and TRBJ2-5; possible D gene TRBD1, 6 bases. Trimming left V 4 bases short and J 5 bases short, with 17 bases between. Looked up from germline, CDR1 is MGHDK and CDR2 is SYGVNS. This CDR3 region has 15 residues. Written as DNA, the CDR3 is TGTGCCAGCAGTGGATCCGGACAGAGTAGGGAGACCCAGTACTTC. This gives the protein CASSGSGQSRETQYF.

V gene TRBV6-2 or TRBV6-3 combines with J gene TRBJ1-1, with 7 nucleotides matching TRBD1. Per the germline V gene, CDR1 is MNHEY and CDR2 is SVGEGT. The CDR3 runs 15 residues. The V and J ends lost 3 bases and 0 bases, in that order; junction bases with no gene match: 4. CDR3 in DNA: TGTGCCAGCAGTTATCTGGGACAGATGAACACTGAAGCTTTCTTT. Translation gives CASSYLGQMNTEAFF.

V gene TRBV29-1 combines with J gene TRBJ2-3, with unresolved D. Trimming took 3 bases from V and 1 from J, leaving 5 bases between them. This CDR3 has 12 residues. Germline V gene sequence: CDR1 SQVTM, CDR2 ANQGSEA. The CDR3 nucleotides are TGCAGCGTTGATATCGGCACAGATACGCAGTATTTT. Translating it yields CSVDIGTDTQYF.

The chain carries TRBV7-9 and TRBJ2-3, with 8 bases that match TRBD1. This CDR3 spans 16 amino acids. The V gene's germline CDR1 is SEHNR and CDR2 FQNEAQ (reference sequence). V lost 5 bases to trimming and J lost 3 bases; unmatched junction nucleotides: 10. The CDR3 sequence is CASSPTGQGRTDTQYF. The CDR3 region has the DNA TGTGCCAGCAGCCCGACCGGACAGGGAAGGACAGATACGCAGTATTTT.

V is TRBV7-2 and J is TRBJ1-1; TRBD1 aligns across 9 bases. This CDR3 spans 15 amino acids. V dropped 4 bases and J dropped 7; count of bases not matched to a gene: 10. Germline V CDR1 and CDR2: SGHTA, FQGNSA. This CDR3 reads CASSSKAGTGYEAFF. The DNA of the CDR3 is TGTGCCAGCAGCTCAAAAGCCGGGACAGGGTATGAAGCTTTCTTT.

The V and J genes are TRBV19 and TRBJ1-4, with a possible D match to TRBD1 (6 bases). Germline V gene sequence: CDR1 LNHDA, CDR2 SQIVND (reference sequence). This CDR3 region has 17 residues. Trimming stripped 1 base from V and 0 bases from J, with 12 bases between. The CDR3 DNA sequence: TGTGCCAGTAGTATAGGGGACATCTTCGCAACTAATGAAAAACTGTTTTTT. The encoded protein is CASSIGDIFATNEKLFF.

The chain combines TRBV5-1 with TRBJ2-1, with a weak D call TRBD2 (6 bases). Deletions cut 1 base from V and 5 bases from J, with 19 bases between. Germline CDR1 and CDR2: SGHRS and YFSETQ. This CDR3 comprises 17 residues. The CDR3: CASSLQGRLEGHNEQFF. DNA of the CDR3: TGCGCCAGCAGCTTGCAGGGCCGACTAGAAGGTCACAATGAGCAGTTCTTC.

V is TRBV6-5 and J is TRBJ1-1; D unresolved. The CDR3 consists of 14 residues. Trimming pared 4 bases from V and 3 bases from J, leaving 12 bases between. Germline CDR1 MNHEY, CDR2 SVGAGI. The CDR3 region is CASSSTPGDTEAFF. The CDR3 DNA follows: TGTGCCAGCAGTTCGACTCCCGGGGACACTGAAGCTTTCTTT.

CDR3 in DNA: TGTGCCAGTAGTATAGATCTGACAGGCACCTATGGCTACACCTTC. Amino acids: CASSIDLTGTYGYTF. J is TRBJ1-2 and V is TRBV19; D perhaps matches TRBD1 (6 bases). The V gene's germline CDR1 is LNHDA and CDR2 SQIVND (reference sequence). V was clipped by 0 bases and J by 4 bases, with 12 bases between them. The CDR3 consists of 15 residues.

The V gene is TRBV11-2, the J gene TRBJ2-1, with 11 bases identical to TRBD1. Germline CDR1 reads SGHAT; CDR2 reads FQNNGV. The CDR3 is 14 amino acids. V shed 6 bases and J 6 bases; nucleotides not matched to a gene: 4. Here the CDR3 DNA reads TGTGCCAGCAGTGGGGACAGGGGGATCAATGAGCAGTTCTTC. Translation: CASSGDRGINEQFF.